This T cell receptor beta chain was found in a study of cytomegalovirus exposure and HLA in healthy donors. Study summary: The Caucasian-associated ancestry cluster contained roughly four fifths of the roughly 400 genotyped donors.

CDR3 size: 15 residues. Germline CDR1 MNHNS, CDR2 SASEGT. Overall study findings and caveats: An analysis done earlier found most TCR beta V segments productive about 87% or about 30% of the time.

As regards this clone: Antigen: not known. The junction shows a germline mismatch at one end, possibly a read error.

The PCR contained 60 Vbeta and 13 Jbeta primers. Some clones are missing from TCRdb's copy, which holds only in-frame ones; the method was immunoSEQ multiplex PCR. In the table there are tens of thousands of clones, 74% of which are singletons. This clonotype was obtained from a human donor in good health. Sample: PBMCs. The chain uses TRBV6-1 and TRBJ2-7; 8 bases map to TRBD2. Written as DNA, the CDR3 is TGTGCCAGCAGTGTAGGGCTAGCGGGTACCTACGAGCGGTACTTC. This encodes CASSVGLAGTYERYF.